This T cell receptor (beta chain) was identified in a study of metastatic and nonmetastatic thyroid tumors. Study overall: The authors compared repertoires across blood and tumor or nodule tissue from malignant and benign thyroid patients.

By share, this clone ranks as medium-sized (0.01 to 0.1%). As yet, its antigen is unknown. None of the patients had undergone any treatment ahead of thyroid surgery. Study observations and caveats: The study reportedly found significantly higher TCR beta diversity in malignant thyroid tumors than benign nodules, in blood and tumor.

As handled by the study authors: The study's classifier, a distant-metastasis tool for papillary thyroid cancer, was built using CDR3 differences across clinicopathological groups. TCRdb re-called the PCR reads via MiXCR. The V and J calls were not made by the authors but by TCRdb's processing. The sample consists of around 15,000 clones, around 33% of them appearing once. This TCR derives from a male donor with papillary thyroid cancer or a benign thyroid nodule (not recorded which). Some clones in this sample may be carry-over from other donors' samples. Sequencing was done on a sample of tumor tissue.

The CDR3 DNA reads as TGTGCCAGCAGCCCCCATGGGAACACTGAAGCTTTCTTT. Translating gives CASSPHGNTEAFF. The chain uses TRBV28 and TRBJ1-1; D gene uncertain. The germline V gene has CDR1 MDHEN and CDR2 SYDVKM. Trimming left V 6 bases short and J 1 base short, with 9 bases between. The CDR3 runs to 13 residues.